A selection of T cell receptor beta chains follows, all from one sample in a study of shared clonotypes between healthy human individuals. TCRdb's table, derived via immunoSEQ multiplex PCR, lists solely in-frame clones and lacks some. The sample lists fewer than 600,000 clones; 79% were seen once. The sequencing sample was made of PBMCs. All receptors derive from a woman in her 40s in good health. Some clones in this sample may be carry-over from other donors' samples. The CDR3 runs from the conserved cysteine through the conserved F or W. Fields, in order: J gene, V gene, clone size, D gene, CDR3 protein, CDR3 DNA. The D gene is left open where the match is weak. Only some rows state a clone size, as once, few, many or a class for expanded clones.

TRBJ1-3	TRBV9	NA	NA	CASSPLDTNSGNTIYF	TGTGCCAGCAGCCCACTAGATACTAACTCTGGAAACACCATATATTTT
TRBJ1-2	TRBV6-6	once	TRBD1	CASSYAPGQGYGYTF	TGTGCCAGCAGTTACGCCCCGGGACAGGGATATGGCTACACCTTC
TRBJ1-1	TRBV19	many	NA	CASSIPGVNTEAFF	TGTGCCAGTAGTATCCCAGGAGTGAACACTGAAGCTTTCTTT
TRBJ2-1	TRBV11-2	once	NA	CASSPLSGRGNEQFF	TGTGCCAGCAGCCCCCTCAGTGGACGCGGTAATGAGCAGTTCTTC
TRBJ2-7	TRBV5-1	NA	NA	CASSLGRNYEQYF	TGCGCCAGCAGCCTGGGGAGAAACTACGAGCAGTACTTC
TRBJ2-1	TRBV11-3	NA	NA	CASSLRPSSYNEQFF	TGTGCCAGCAGCTTACGGCCGAGCTCCTACAATGAGCAGTTCTTC
TRBJ2-7	TRBV28	NA	NA	CASSLSAGALTQYEQYF	TGTGCCAGCAGTTTATCCGCCGGGGCCTTAACCCAATACGAGCAGTACTTC
TRBJ2-3	TRBV7-6	few	TRBD2	CASSPIPGLAGTERSTDTQYF	TGTGCCAGCAGCCCAATCCCGGGACTAGCGGGAACCGAACGGAGCACAGATACGCAGTATTTT
TRBJ2-1	TRBV28	NA	NA	CAKRRGASSGLRPYNEQFF	TGTGCCAAGCGCAGGGGGGCCTCTAGCGGGCTTCGTCCCTACAATGAGCAGTTCTTC
TRBJ2-1	TRBV28	NA	NA	CASSLPGHEQFF	TGTGCCAGCAGTTTGCCTGGGCATGAGCAGTTCTTC
TRBJ2-3	TRBV2	few	TRBD1	CASSEVGQGADTQYF	TGTGCCAGCAGTGAAGTCGGACAGGGCGCAGATACGCAGTATTTT
TRBJ2-5	TRBV5-1	NA	NA	CASSLDKTGETQYF	TGCGCCAGCAGTCTCGACAAGACGGGGGAGACCCAGTACTTC
TRBJ2-5	TRBV19	NA	TRBD2	CASSAGVLQTQYF	TGTGCCAGTAGTGCGGGGGTCCTTCAGACCCAGTACTTC
TRBJ1-1	TRBV28	NA	NA	CASSAPFAEAFF	TGTGCCAGCAGTGCCCCCTTCGCTGAAGCTTTCTTT
TRBJ2-7	TRBV6-1	NA	NA	CASKTEAYEQYF	TGTGCCAGTAAGACAGAGGCCTACGAGCAGTACTTC
TRBJ2-1	TRBV5-1	NA	TRBD2	CASSLLAVAGHNEQFF	TGCGCCAGCAGCTTGTTGGCGGTAGCGGGACACAATGAGCAGTTCTTC
TRBJ1-1	TRBV7-2	NA	TRBD1	CASSARTGGYTEAFF	TGTGCCAGCAGCGCCCGGACAGGGGGGTATACTGAAGCTTTCTTT
TRBJ2-7	TRBV14	NA	NA	CASSQEQQTLYEQYF	TGTGCCAGCAGCCAAGAACAACAGACCCTCTACGAGCAGTACTTC
TRBJ1-1	TRBV5-4	few	NA	CASIGTGRGNTEAFF	TGTGCCAGCATCGGAACAGGGCGGGGGAACACTGAAGCTTTCTTT
TRBJ1-5	TRBV7-2	NA	NA	CASALRGGQPQHF	TGTGCCAGCGCTCTAAGGGGTGGGCAGCCCCAGCATTTT
TRBJ1-1	TRBV5-6	few	TRBD1	CASSSHRGRAFF	TGTGCCAGCAGCTCCCACAGGGGGAGGGCTTTCTTT
TRBJ2-2	TRBV5-1	NA	NA	CASSFRARTRAGELFF	TGCGCCAGCAGCTTTAGGGCCCGTACGCGAGCCGGGGAGCTGTTTTTT
TRBJ2-1	TRBV27	NA	NA	CASSSTTPYNEQFF	TGTGCCAGCAGTTCGACGACACCCTACAATGAGCAGTTCTTC
TRBJ2-2	TRBV5-1	NA	NA	CASSLAPAGDTGELFF	TGCGCCAGCAGCTTGGCCCCGGCGGGTGACACCGGGGAGCTGTTTTTT
TRBJ2-2	TRBV5-4	NA	TRBD2	CASSLDGLANTGELFF	TGTGCCAGCAGCTTGGATGGACTAGCGAACACCGGGGAGCTGTTTTTT
TRBJ2-1	TRBV27	NA	NA	CASSFIRAPNNEQFF	TGTGCCAGCAGTTTCATTCGGGCACCCAACAATGAGCAGTTCTTC
TRBJ1-5	TRBV18	NA	NA	CASSERGAGQPQHF	TGTGCCAGCTCCGAACGCGGGGCCGGGCAGCCCCAGCATTTT
TRBJ2-1	TRBV5-1	NA	NA	CASSLSLVADNEQFF	TGCGCCAGCAGCTTGAGTCTGGTAGCCGACAATGAGCAGTTCTTC
TRBJ1-1	TRBV5-1	NA	NA	CASSSGLSRGTEAFF	TGCGCCAGCAGCTCGGGACTTTCGAGAGGCACTGAAGCTTTCTTT
TRBJ1-5	TRBV28	NA	NA	CATSLGGQPQHF	TGTGCCACCTCACTGGGGGGTCAGCCCCAGCATTTT
TRBJ2-5	TRBV9	NA	TRBD2	CASSMGLAGGLQETQYF	TGTGCCAGCAGCATGGGACTAGCGGGAGGGCTACAAGAGACCCAGTACTTC
TRBJ2-1	TRBV27	NA	TRBD2	CASSLKLAGQQFF	TGTGCCAGCAGTTTAAAGCTAGCGGGGCAGCAGTTCTTC
TRBJ2-2	TRBV19	NA	TRBD1	CASRHRGNTGELFF	TGTGCCAGCAGACACAGGGGCAACACCGGGGAGCTGTTTTTT
TRBJ2-7	TRBV27	NA	TRBD1	CASSIHRRDSPYEQYF	TGTGCCAGCAGTATCCATAGAAGGGACAGTCCCTACGAGCAGTACTTC
TRBJ1-2	TRBV10-2	NA	NA	CASSESGGVLNGYTF	TGCGCCAGCAGTGAGTCAGGGGGGGTCCTTAACGGCTACACCTTC
TRBJ2-7	TRBV30	NA	NA	CAWSQAPYEQYF	TGTGCCTGGAGTCAGGCCCCCTACGAGCAGTACTTC
TRBJ1-1	TRBV5-1	NA	NA	CASSPEPTFRGTEAFF	TGCGCCAGCAGCCCCGAACCAACCTTTAGGGGCACTGAAGCTTTCTTT
TRBJ2-7	TRBV5-1	NA	NA	CASSLRAEGSYEQYF	TGCGCCAGCAGCTTGAGGGCGGAGGGAAGCTACGAGCAGTACTTC
TRBJ2-1	TRBV4-2	NA	TRBD2	CASSQERLAGAFFF	TGTGCCAGCAGCCAAGAAAGACTAGCGGGAGCATTTTTCTTC
TRBJ2-3	TRBV4-2	NA	NA	CASSQSPAGPDTQYF	TGTGCCAGCAGCCAGTCCCCAGCGGGCCCCGATACGCAGTATTTT
TRBJ2-1	TRBV6-1	NA	NA	CASTREFYNEQFF	TGTGCCAGCACCCGGGAGTTCTACAATGAGCAGTTCTTC
TRBJ2-7	TRBV28	NA	NA	CASSPLSEQYF	TGTGCCAGCAGTCCCTTGTCCGAGCAGTACTTC
TRBJ2-7	TRBV10-2	NA	NA	CASSEYGDWRGREQYF	TGCGCCAGCAGTGAGTATGGTGATTGGAGGGGCCGGGAGCAGTACTTC
TRBJ2-3	TRBV27	NA	TRBD2	CASRPILASTDTQYF	TGTGCCAGCAGGCCCATACTAGCGAGCACAGATACGCAGTATTTT
TRBJ2-1	TRBV15	NA	TRBD1	CATAYAQGEYNEQFF	TGTGCCACCGCATATGCACAGGGGGAGTACAATGAGCAGTTCTTC
TRBJ1-2	TRBV7-2	NA	NA	CASSLGSGGNGYTF	TGTGCCAGCAGCTTAGGCTCAGGAGGGAATGGCTACACCTTC
TRBJ1-5	TRBV7-2	NA	NA	CASSLYVSQPQHF	TGTGCCAGCAGCTTATATGTCAGTCAGCCCCAGCATTTT
TRBJ2-1	TRBV7-8	NA	NA	CASSTRMGGEQFF	TGTGCCAGCAGCACCCGTATGGGAGGTGAGCAGTTCTTC
TRBJ1-2	TRBV5-1	NA	TRBD1	CASSEGTGSNYGYTF	TGCGCCAGCAGCGAAGGGACAGGGTCTAACTATGGCTACACCTTC
TRBJ2-5	TRBV7-3	NA	TRBD2	CASSLTAGEGETQYF	TGTGCCAGCAGCTTAACGGCGGGAGAAGGAGAGACCCAGTACTTC
TRBJ1-3	TRBV11-3	NA	NA	CASSLYGDSGNTIYF	TGTGCCAGCAGCTTATACGGGGACTCTGGAAACACCATATATTTT
TRBJ2-7	TRBV20-1	once	NA	CSARENEQYF	TGCAGTGCTAGAGAGAACGAGCAGTACTTC
TRBJ2-2	TRBV5-4	NA	TRBD2	CASSYTGLATGELFF	TGTGCCAGCAGCTACACGGGACTAGCCACCGGGGAGCTGTTTTTT
TRBJ1-3	TRBV7-2	NA	NA	CASSPWDTGNTIYF	TGTGCCAGCAGCCCTTGGGACACTGGAAACACCATATATTTT
TRBJ1-6	TRBV28	NA	TRBD1	CASRRTGTGLRNSPLHF	TGTGCCAGCAGACGGACCGGGACAGGGTTACGGAATTCACCCCTCCACTTT